The 3 T cell receptor beta chains reported below all come from one sample, sequenced in a study of T cell responses to AZD1222 COVID-19 vaccine. Profiling relied on immunoSEQ multiplex PCR, and the TCRdb table lists in-frame clones only, not all of them. The sample holds 170,000 or so clones, 90% seen once. The sample in question was peripheral blood, obtained on day 0 of AZD1222 vaccination. These receptors all stem from an adult in good health.

This sequence joins TRBV27 and TRBJ1-4, with no clear D. V was shortened by 6 bases and J by 0 bases, with 11 bases between the two germline ends. CDR3 length: 15 amino acids. Looked up from germline, CDR1 is MNHEY and CDR2 is SMNVEV (reference sequence). For the CDR3, the DNA is TGTGCCAGCAGGCTTCGGACCGCAACTAATGAAAAACTGTTTTTT. It is translated as CASRLRTATNEKLFF.

This CDR3 is CATSDSFVDREQGYTF. The CDR3 DNA reads TGTGCCACCAGTGACTCCTTCGTGGACAGGGAGCAAGGCTACACCTTC. The V and J genes are TRBV24-1 and TRBJ1-2; 8 bases line up with TRBD1. Germline loops: CDR1 KGHDR, CDR2 SFDVKD. The junction had 14 bases not matched to a gene; V was cut back by 4 bases and J by 8 bases. The CDR3 consists of 16 residues.

The rearrangement joins TRBV5-1 to TRBJ1-2; possibly TRBD1 for D (6 bases). CDR3 length equals 15 residues. CDR1 is SGHRS, CDR2 YFSETQ, per germline. The ends were cut back, 4 bases at V and 1 base at J, with 14 bases in the middle. The CDR3 loop reads CASSLGQNYNYGYTF. CDR3 sequence (DNA): TGCGCCAGCAGCCTAGGACAGAATTATAACTATGGCTACACCTTC. Full variable domain (rest looked up from reference TRBV5-1 and TRBJ1-2): KAGVTQTPRYLIKTRGQQVTLSCSPISGHRSVSWYQQTPGQGLQFLFEYFSETQRNKGNFPGRFSGRQFSNSRSEMNVSTLELGDSALYLCASSLGQNYNYGYTFGSGTRLTVV.